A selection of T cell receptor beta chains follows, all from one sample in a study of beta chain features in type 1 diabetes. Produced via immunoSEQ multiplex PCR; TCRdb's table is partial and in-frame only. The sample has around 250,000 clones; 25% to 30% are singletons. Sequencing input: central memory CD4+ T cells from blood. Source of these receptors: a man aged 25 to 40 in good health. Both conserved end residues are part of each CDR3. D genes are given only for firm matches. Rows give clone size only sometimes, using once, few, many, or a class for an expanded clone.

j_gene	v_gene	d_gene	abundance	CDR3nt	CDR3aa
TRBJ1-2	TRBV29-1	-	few	TGCAGCGTTGAAGATAGCCTGCAGGGGATGGGCTATGGCTACACCTTC	CSVEDSLQGMGYGYTF
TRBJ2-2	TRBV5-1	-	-	TGCGCCAGCAGCTTACAGGGGAACACCGGGGAGCTGTTTTTT	CASSLQGNTGELFF
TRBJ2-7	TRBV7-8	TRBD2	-	TGTGCCAGCAGCCCCTTAAGTGCGGGGGTGGGAGAGCAGTACTTC	CASSPLSAGVGEQYF
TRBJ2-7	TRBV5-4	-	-	TGTGCCAGCAGCACTGACGGCCTCTACGAGCAGTACTTC	CASSTDGLYEQYF
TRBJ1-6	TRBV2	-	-	TGTGCCAGCAGTGAATACAGCTCCTATAATTCACCCCTCCACTTT	CASSEYSSYNSPLHF
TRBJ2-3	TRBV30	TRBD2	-	TGTGCCCGCCGACTAGCGGGGGATACAGATACGCAGTATTTT	CARRLAGDTDTQYF
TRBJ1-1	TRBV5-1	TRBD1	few	TGCGCCAGCAGGGAATCAGGGGGCTTGAACACTGAAGCTTTCTTT	CASRESGGLNTEAFF
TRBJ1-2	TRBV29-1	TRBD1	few	TGCAGCGTAACCGGGACAGCCTATGGCTACACCTTC	CSVTGTAYGYTF
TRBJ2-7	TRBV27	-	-	TGTGCCAGCAGTCAAATACAGGGAAGCGAGCAGTACTTC	CASSQIQGSEQYF
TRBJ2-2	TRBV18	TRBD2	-	TGTGCCAGCTCACCTCCCCCAGGGAAGCGGGGGAACACCGGGGAGCTGTTTTTT	CASSPPPGKRGNTGELFF
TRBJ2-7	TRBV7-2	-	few	TGTGCCAGCAGCTCCCATCGCCCAGGAGGGCAGTACTTC	CASSSHRPGGQYF
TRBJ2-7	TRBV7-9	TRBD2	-	TGTGCCAGCAGCCCACGACCGGAGCGGGGGGAATACGAGCAGTACTTC	CASSPRPERGEYEQYF
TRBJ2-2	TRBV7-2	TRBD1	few	TGTTCCAGCAGCTTATACCCCAGGGGGCAACCCGGGGATCTGTTTTTT	CSSSLYPRGQPGDLFF
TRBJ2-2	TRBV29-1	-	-	TGCAGCGTTGTTCGGCAGGGTGCCGGGGAGCTGTTTTTT	CSVVRQGAGELFF
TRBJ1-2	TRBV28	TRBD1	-	TGTGCCAGCAGTATCTCACAGGGGGCTGGCTATGGCTACACCTTC	CASSISQGAGYGYTF
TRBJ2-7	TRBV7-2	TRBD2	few	TGTGCCAGCAGCTTCGGGACTAGATCTGAGCAGTACTTC	CASSFGTRSEQYF
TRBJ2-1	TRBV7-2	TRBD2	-	TGTGCCAGCAGCTTCAGGGCGGCGGGAGATTTCTACAATGAGCAGTTCTTC	CASSFRAAGDFYNEQFF
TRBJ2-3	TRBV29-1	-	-	TGCAGCGTGGAGAACACAGATACGCAGTATTTT	CSVENTDTQYF
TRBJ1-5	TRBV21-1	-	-	TGTGCCAGCAGCAAAGTGAAAGGGGGCTGCAATCAGCCCCAGCATTTT	CASSKVKGGCNQPQHF
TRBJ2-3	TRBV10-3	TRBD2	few	TGTGCCATCAAAGCTAGCGGGTCTAGCACAGATACGCAGTATTTT	CAIKASGSSTDTQYF
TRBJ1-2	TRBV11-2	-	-	TGTGCCAGCAGCTCGACAGGACGGTATGGCTACACCTTC	CASSSTGRYGYTF
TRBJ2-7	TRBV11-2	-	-	TGTGCCAGCAGCGCGGGACAGCCCTACGAGCAGTACTTC	CASSAGQPYEQYF
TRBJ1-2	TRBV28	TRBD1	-	TGTGCCAGCAGTTCGACAGGGGGCGACTATGGCTACACCTTC	CASSSTGGDYGYTF
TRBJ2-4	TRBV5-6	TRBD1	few	TGTGCCAGCAACCCACAGGGGGTAAACATTCAGTACTTC	CASNPQGVNIQYF
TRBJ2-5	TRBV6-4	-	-	TGTGCCAGATCAGGGCAGTGGGAGACCCAGTACTTC	CARSGQWETQYF
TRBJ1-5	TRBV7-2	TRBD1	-	TGTGCCAGCAGCGCCACCCCAGGGGGTCAATATCAGCCCCAGCATTTT	CASSATPGGQYQPQHF
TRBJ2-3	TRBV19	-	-	TGTGCCAGTAGTAACATACAGGTAACAGATACGCAGTATTTT	CASSNIQVTDTQYF
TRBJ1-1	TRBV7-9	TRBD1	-	TGTGCCAGCAGCCCCCGGGACAGGAACACTGAAGCTTTCTTT	CASSPRDRNTEAFF
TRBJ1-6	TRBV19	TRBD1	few	TGTGCCAGTAACACAATCGGACAGGCCAATTCACCCCTCCACTTT	CASNTIGQANSPLHF
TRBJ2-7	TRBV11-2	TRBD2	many	TGTGCCAGCAGCCCAGGACTAGCGCTCGAGCAGTACTTC	CASSPGLALEQYF
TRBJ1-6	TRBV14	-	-	TGTGCCAGCAGCCTGGGCTCCTATAATTCACCCCTCCACTTT	CASSLGSYNSPLHF
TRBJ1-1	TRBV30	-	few	TGTGCCTGGACCACAAGGACAGTTTCGGGGGCTGAAGCTTTCTTT	CAWTTRTVSGAEAFF
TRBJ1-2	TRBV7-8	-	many	TGTGCCAGCAGCGGCCGGGTCCGAGCTAACTATGGCTACACCTTC	CASSGRVRANYGYTF
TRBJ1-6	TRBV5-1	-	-	TGCGCCAGCAGCGCCGGGGCCTCGAATTCACCCCTCCACTTT	CASSAGASNSPLHF
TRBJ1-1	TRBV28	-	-	TGTGGAACGGACTCCTGGGACACTGAAGCTTTCTTT	CGTDSWDTEAFF
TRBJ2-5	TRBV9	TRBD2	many	TGTGCCAGCAGCGTAGGCAGTAGCGGGGGGTATCAAGAGACCCAGTACTTC	CASSVGSSGGYQETQYF
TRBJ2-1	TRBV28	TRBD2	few	TGTGCCAGCAGTTCGTTAGCGGGACCGCTTGAGCAGTTCTTC	CASSSLAGPLEQFF
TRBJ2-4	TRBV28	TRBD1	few	TGTGCCAGCAGTTACCACAGGGGGAACATTCAGTACTTC	CASSYHRGNIQYF
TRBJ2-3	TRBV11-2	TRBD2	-	TGTGCCAGCAGCCCGCGAGCGGGAGCCGAAGATACGCAGTATTTT	CASSPRAGAEDTQYF
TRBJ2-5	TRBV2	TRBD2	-	TGTGCCAGCAGGCAGGGACTAGCGGTCCAAGAGACCCAGTACTTC	CASRQGLAVQETQYF
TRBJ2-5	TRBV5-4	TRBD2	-	TGTGCCAGCAGCCCAGGGACTAGCGGGAGGGTAGAGACCCAGTACTTC	CASSPGTSGRVETQYF
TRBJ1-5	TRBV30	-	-	TGTGCCTGGAGTGTACTGGGGGGTGGCCAGCCCCAGCATTTT	CAWSVLGGGQPQHF
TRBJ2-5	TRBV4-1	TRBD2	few	TGCGCCAGCAGCTTAGGGCTAGCGGGGCCCTCTGGAGAGACCCAGTACTTC	CASSLGLAGPSGETQYF
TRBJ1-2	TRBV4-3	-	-	TGCGCCAGCAGCCAAGATCCTATGGGAGGAGGCTACACCTTC	CASSQDPMGGGYTF
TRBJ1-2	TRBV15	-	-	TGTGCCACCAGCAGAGATCAAACGGCCTATGGCTACACCTTC	CATSRDQTAYGYTF
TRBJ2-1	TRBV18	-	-	TGTGCCAGCTCACCAACTGGAGGCTCCTACAATGAGCAGTTCTTC	CASSPTGGSYNEQFF
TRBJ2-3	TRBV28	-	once	TGTGCCAGCAGTCCCCTGGATACGCAGTATTTT	CASSPLDTQYF
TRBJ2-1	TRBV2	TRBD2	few	TGTGCCAGCAGGAGACTAGCGAACAATGAGCAGTTCTTC	CASRRLANNEQFF
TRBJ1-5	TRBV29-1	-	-	TGCAGCGTTACGCAGGGTGGTGGGAATAGCAATCAGCCCCAGCATTTT	CSVTQGGGNSNQPQHF
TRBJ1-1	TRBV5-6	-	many	TGTGCCAGCATCCAAAGAGCAGGGAGCACTGAAGCTTTCTTT	CASIQRAGSTEAFF
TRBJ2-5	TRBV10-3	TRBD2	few	TGTGCCATCAGTGATGGTAGGGCTAGCGGGCTCCAAGAGACCCAGTACTTC	CAISDGRASGLQETQYF
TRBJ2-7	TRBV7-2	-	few	TGTGCCAGCAGCTCACTTAGTGGCGAGCAGTACTTC	CASSSLSGEQYF
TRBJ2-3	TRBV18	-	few	TGTGCCAGCTCACCACTCATTAGCCCCGTTGGTACGCAGTATTTT	CASSPLISPVGTQYF
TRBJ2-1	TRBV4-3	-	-	TGCGCCAGCAGCCAAGATAGAAACTACAATGAGCAGTTCTTC	CASSQDRNYNEQFF
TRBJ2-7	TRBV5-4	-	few	TGTGCCAGCAGCTTGGAATCTAGTTCCGAGCAGTACTTC	CASSLESSSEQYF